Listed here are 3 T cell receptor beta chains from one sample, sequenced in a study of CD8 T cells in Susac syndrome. A quantity of about 0.45 to 1 ug RNA underwent reverse transcription using random hexamers. TCRdb reprocessed the immunoSEQ multiplex PCR reads with MiXCR, giving one entry per CDR3 protein. The sample lists approximately 210,000 distinct CDR3 sequences; 95% were seen once. The sample taken for sequencing was CD4+ T cells from PBMCs. Receptor source: a human donor with multiple sclerosis.

This sequence joins TRBV6-6 and TRBJ2-7, with 9 bases fitting TRBD1. The CDR3 is made up of 14 amino acids. Germline loops: CDR1 MNHNY, CDR2 SVGAGI (reference sequence). With V trimmed by 5 bases and J by 7 bases, 9 bases remained unmatched. The CDR3 DNA reads TGTGCCAGCAGTCCCCGGACAGGGGTGGGGGAGCAGTACTTC. Amino acids: CASSPRTGVGEQYF.

The chain recombines TRBV27 with TRBJ1-1; D unclear. CDR1 is MNHEY and CDR2 is SMNVEV in the germline V gene (reference sequence). The CDR3 sequence is 13 residues long. V was pared by 4 bases and J by 11 bases, with 17 bases between. The CDR3 DNA is TGTGCCAGCAGTTCGGGAGGGCCCCCGAGGGCTTTCTTT. Protein: CASSSGGPPRAFF.

This clonotype was observed a single time. The chain carries TRBV3-1 and TRBJ1-3; the D is unclear. Between the trimmed V and J ends, which lost 1 base and 2 bases, there was a span of 3 bases. The CDR3 is 13 amino acids. CDR1 LGHDT and CDR2 YNNKEL come from the germline V gene (reference sequence). CDR3 protein: CASSQGTGNTIYF. In nucleotides, the CDR3 is TGTGCCAGCAGCCAAGGGACTGGAAACACCATATATTTT.